Listed below are T cell receptor beta chains from one sample, sequenced in a study of T cell responses to AZD1222 COVID-19 vaccine. Data came from immunoSEQ multiplex PCR; TCRdb stores just in-frame clones and leaves some out. The sample yields roughly 75,000 clones, 84% seen once. Material: peripheral blood, obtained on day 0 of AZD1222 vaccination. These receptors were taken from an adult in good health. CDR3s include the opening cysteine and the closing phenylalanine or tryptophan.

TRBJ1-5 | 14 | TRBV2 | CASSEEVGDQPQHF
TRBJ1-1 | 11 | TRBV19 | CASRTDFEAFF
TRBJ1-1 | 18 | TRBV28 | CASSQTGTGGLGSTEAFF
TRBJ1-5 | 14 | TRBV2 | CASSPDRTGQPQHF
TRBJ2-3 | 16 | TRBV6-5 | CASSYTPADRAGTQYF
TRBJ2-6 | 14 | TRBV5-6 | CASSLVGGVNVLTF
TRBJ1-3 | 15 | TRBV28 | CASSVGGATGNTIYF
TRBJ1-5 | 16 | TRBV7-8 | CASSLTVSLLNQPQHF
TRBJ1-3 | 15 | TRBV30 | CAWSMFLGLGNTIYF
TRBJ2-2 | 13 | TRBV4-1 | CASSQLRTGELFF
TRBJ1-2 | 15 | TRBV10-3 | CAITAHRPTNYGYTF
TRBJ2-3 | 13 | TRBV30 | CAWGQGRRDTQYF
TRBJ2-1 | 18 | TRBV5-4 | CASSLGLAGDVSYNEQFF
TRBJ2-1 | 13 | TRBV9 | CASSVESYNEQFF
TRBJ2-7 | 14 | TRBV7-9 | CASSLIGGPYEQYF
TRBJ1-1 | 19 | TRBV4-1 | CASSQEKAQGNPMNTEAFF
TRBJ2-3 | 13 | TRBV5-1 | CASSLGGTDTQYF
TRBJ1-2 | 14 | TRBV30 | CAWSVLRQGGVYTF
TRBJ1-1 | 13 | TRBV12-3/TRBV12-4 | CASSLAQGLGCLF
TRBJ2-7 | 14 | TRBV18 | CASSPGTGDSEQYF
TRBJ2-3 | 16 | TRBV7-2 | CASSLFGGLSTDTQYF
TRBJ2-2 | 16 | TRBV5-1 | CASSLEVVASAGELFF
TRBJ2-2 | 16 | TRBV4-2 | CASSQSDRGDTGELFF
TRBJ1-2 | 14 | TRBV7-9 | CASSLGQPDYGYTF
TRBJ2-2 | 15 | TRBV19 | CASSTLLGVPGELFF
TRBJ2-1 | 16 | TRBV3-1/TRBV3-2 | CASSPPRSGYYNEQFF
TRBJ2-1 | 14 | TRBV19 | CASSMGGVHNEQFF
TRBJ2-5 | 11 | TRBV2 | CASSIQETQYF
TRBJ1-1 | 13 | TRBV6-2/TRBV6-3 | CASSWLGDAEAFF
TRBJ2-4 | 16 | TRBV19 | CASSTGLAEAKNIQYF
TRBJ1-5 | 13 | TRBV6-5 | CASSYRVNQPQHF
TRBJ2-3 | 14 | TRBV9 | CASNLAGPLDTQYF
TRBJ1-1 | 13 | TRBV3-1/TRBV3-2 | CASSNTLNTEAFF
TRBJ2-5 | 14 | TRBV27 | CASSLGRGGETQYF
TRBJ1-2 | 13 | TRBV12-3/TRBV12-4 | CASSQQGVEGYTF
TRBJ1-1 | 15 | TRBV29-1 | CSVEGTGGYSTEAFF
TRBJ2-7 | 15 | TRBV21-1 | CASSKVQGTGSEQYF
TRBJ1-2 | 13 | TRBV3-1/TRBV3-2 | CASSPSVNYGYTF
TRBJ2-1 | 15 | TRBV30 | CAPLRAGGSGHEQFF
TRBJ1-6 | 16 | TRBV5-1 | CASSLEGGHKNSPLHF
TRBJ1-2 | 15 | TRBV5-1 | CASSFRDPPSYGYTF
TRBJ1-5 | 14 | TRBV9 | CANPLARFNQPQHF
TRBJ2-5 | 15 | TRBV6-6 | CASSYSTGPQETQYF
TRBJ2-3 | 19 | TRBV19 | CASSITPSGVYLSTDTQYF
TRBJ1-5 | 17 | TRBV5-8 | CASHVLPLQGSNQPQHF
TRBJ1-6 | 15 | TRBV5-1 | CASSPQTGGRSPLHF
TRBJ2-5 | 13 | TRBV5-1 | CASSLQGERTQYF
TRBJ1-2 | 13 | TRBV15 | CATSDRGNYGYTF
TRBJ1-6 | 13 | TRBV11-2 | CASSWWGESPLHF
TRBJ2-7 | 14 | TRBV4-1 | CASSQPSGLYEQYF
TRBJ1-4 | 12 | TRBV4-1 | CASSQLGTRLFF
TRBJ1-5 | 14 | TRBV6-1 | CASSEHHQRQPQHF
TRBJ1-1 | 17 | TRBV4-1 | CASSQLDMGFSYTEAFF
TRBJ1-5 | 15 | TRBV18 | CASSPKVGAGQPQHF
TRBJ1-6 | 13 | TRBV27 | CASSLRFNSPLHF
TRBJ2-6 | 15 | TRBV6-1 | CASSETHSGANVLTF
TRBJ1-4 | 14 | TRBV28 | CASSLTGAGEKLFF
TRBJ2-7 | 13 | TRBV30 | CAWSFRGYYEQYF